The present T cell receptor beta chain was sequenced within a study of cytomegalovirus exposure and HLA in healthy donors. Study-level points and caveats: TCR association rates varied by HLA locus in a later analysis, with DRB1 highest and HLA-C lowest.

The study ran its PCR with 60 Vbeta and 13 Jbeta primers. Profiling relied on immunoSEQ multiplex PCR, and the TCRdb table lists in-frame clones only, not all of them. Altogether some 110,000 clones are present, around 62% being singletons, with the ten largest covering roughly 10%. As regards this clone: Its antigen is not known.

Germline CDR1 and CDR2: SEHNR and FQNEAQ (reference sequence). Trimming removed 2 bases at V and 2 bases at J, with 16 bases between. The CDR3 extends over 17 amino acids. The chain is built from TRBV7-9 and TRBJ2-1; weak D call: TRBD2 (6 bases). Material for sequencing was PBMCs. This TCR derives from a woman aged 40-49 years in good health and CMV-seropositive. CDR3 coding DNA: TGTGCCAGCAGCTTACCACTTACTAGCCCAACCTACAATGAGCAGTTCTTC. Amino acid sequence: CASSLPLTSPTYNEQFF.